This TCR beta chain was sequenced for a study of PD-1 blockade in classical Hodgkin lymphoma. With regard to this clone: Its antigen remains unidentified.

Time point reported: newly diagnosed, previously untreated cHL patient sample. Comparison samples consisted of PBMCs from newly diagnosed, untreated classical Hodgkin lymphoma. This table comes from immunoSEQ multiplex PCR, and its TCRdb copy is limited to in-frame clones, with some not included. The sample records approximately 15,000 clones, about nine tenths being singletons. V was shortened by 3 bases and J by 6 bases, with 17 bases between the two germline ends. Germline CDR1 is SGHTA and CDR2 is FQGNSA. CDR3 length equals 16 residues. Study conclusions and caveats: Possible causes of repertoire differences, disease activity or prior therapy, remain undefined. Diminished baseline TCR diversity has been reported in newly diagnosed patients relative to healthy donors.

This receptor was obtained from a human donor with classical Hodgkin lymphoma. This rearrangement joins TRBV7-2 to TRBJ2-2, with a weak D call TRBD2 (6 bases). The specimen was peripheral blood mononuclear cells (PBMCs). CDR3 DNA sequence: TGTGCCAGCAGCTTTTGGGGGAGAGGGGAGGCCGGGGAGCTGTTTTTT. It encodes CASSFWGRGEAGELFF.